This T cell receptor (beta chain) was sequenced for a study of OX40 agonist ivuxolimab in advanced cancers. Generated by immunoSEQ multiplex PCR, the TCRdb table keeps only in-frame clones and is missing some. The sample holds about 16,000 clones; almost 85% are singletons and the top ten take over 60%. With regard to this clone: The target antigen is unknown.

Study conclusions and caveats: Researchers report that CD8+ T cells had, on average, more expanded clones than CD4+.

This CDR3 spans 15 amino acids. CDR1 is MDHEN and CDR2 is SYDVKM in the germline V gene. V gave up 3 bases and J gave up 2 bases, with 10 bases separating them. The origin of this receptor is an adult with an advanced solid tumor such as melanoma, head and neck, liver or kidney cancer. Sequencing used CD4+ or CD8+ T cells sorted from blood, obtained in a trial of the OX40 agonist ivuxolimab. The chain recombines TRBV28 with TRBJ2-2, with D possibly being TRBD2 (7 bases). The CDR3 DNA is TGTGCCAGCAGTTTGGGCGGGGGCAACACCGGGGAGCTGTTTTTT. Translation gives CASSLGGGNTGELFF.